A single sample gave rise to the 5 T cell receptor beta chains below, sequenced in a study of beta chain features in type 1 diabetes. Sequencing targeted expressed TCRB transcripts, as all isolated RNA had been reverse transcribed. The protocol was immunoSEQ multiplex PCR, while the TCRdb copy is restricted to in-frame clones and leaves out a portion. The table lists approximately 300,000 clones, 11% of them singletons, with just over 0.015% in the top ten. What was sequenced was naive CD4+ T cells from blood. All receptors come from a woman between 25 and 40 years old in good health.

The chain couples TRBV7-8 to TRBJ1-1; D perhaps matches TRBD1 (6 bases). CDR3 length: 14 amino acids. Trimming stripped 5 bases from V and 11 bases from J, with 21 bases between. Germline V gene lookup returns CDR1 SGHVS and CDR2 FQNEAQ. CDR3 amino acids: CASSDSGHPTGAFF. CDR3 nucleotide sequence: TGTGCCAGCAGCGACTCGGGACATCCTACTGGGGCTTTCTTT.

This clone was found a few times. The V call is TRBV5-1, the J call TRBJ1-1; D might be TRBD1 (6 bases). Trimming cost V 2 bases and J 3 bases, with 8 bases left between them. CDR1 is SGHRS and CDR2 is YFSETQ in the germline V gene. This CDR3 has 13 residues. CDR3 DNA sequence: TGCGCCAGCAGCTTTCGACAGGACACTGAAGCTTTCTTT. Protein product: CASSFRQDTEAFF. Full variable domain (rest looked up from reference TRBV5-1 and TRBJ1-1): KAGVTQTPRYLIKTRGQQVTLSCSPISGHRSVSWYQQTPGQGLQFLFEYFSETQRNKGNFPGRFSGRQFSNSRSEMNVSTLELGDSALYLCASSFRQDTEAFFGQGTRLTVV.

The chain uses TRBV7-9 and TRBJ2-7, with D possibly TRBD2 on 5 matching bases. Per the germline V gene, CDR1 is SEHNR and CDR2 is FQNEAQ (reference sequence). Trimming stripped 6 bases from V and 6 bases from J, with 15 bases between. The CDR3 is made up of 13 amino acids. The CDR3 loop is CASSSVLGGEQYF. The DNA for the CDR3 is TGTGCCAGCAGTTCTGTACTAGGCGGCGAGCAGTACTTC.

For this clone: The sample contains more than one DNA sequence encoding this CDR3. The chain combines TRBV28 with TRBJ2-7, with D unclear. The V gene lost 3 bases and the J gene lost 4 bases, with 4 bases spanning the gap. This CDR3 has 11 amino acids. From germline, CDR1 is MDHEN and CDR2 SYDVKM. The CDR3 DNA reads as TGTGCCAGCAGTTTGCGGTACGAGCAGTACTTC. It codes for CASSLRYEQYF.

The V and J genes are TRBV7-2 and TRBJ2-5; D is uncertain. CDR3 length: 14 amino acids. CDR1 is SGHTA, CDR2 FQGNSA, per germline. The V end was cut by 4 bases, the J end by 1 base, with 10 bases between. Written as DNA, the CDR3 is TGTGCCAGCAGCTACCCAGGAATCCAAGAGACCCAGTACTTC. It yields the protein CASSYPGIQETQYF. Complete variable domain (other parts from reference TRBV7-2 and TRBJ2-5): GAGVSQSPSNKVTEKGKDVELRCDPISGHTALYWYRQSLGQGLEFLIYFQGNSAPDKSGLPSDRFSAERTGGSVSTLTIQRTQQEDSAVYLCASSYPGIQETQYFGPGTRLLVL.